Presented here are 28 T cell receptor beta chains from one specimen sequenced in a study of blood T cell repertoires in COVID-19. This table comes from immunoSEQ multiplex PCR, and its TCRdb copy is limited to in-frame clones, with some not included. The sample yields approximately 71,000 clones, 70% to 85% seen once. The material sequenced was peripheral blood. Receptor source: a man aged 55 to 70 with active or convalescent COVID-19.

The chain is built from TRBV7-2 and TRBJ2-7, with D hard to call. V gave up 1 base and J gave up 6 bases, with 19 bases separating them. This CDR3 has 16 amino acids. The germline V gene encodes CDR1 SGHTA and CDR2 FQGNSA. The CDR3 here is CASSLVGYGALGEQYF. CDR3 DNA: TGTGCCAGCAGCTTAGTCGGGTACGGTGCGCTGGGCGAGCAGTACTTC.

The chain recombines TRBV18 with TRBJ2-7; D not certain. V shed 3 bases and J shed 1 base, with 10 bases lying between them. Germline-derived CDR1 and CDR2 are KGHSH and LQKENI. This CDR3 region has 14 residues. CDR3 sequence (DNA): TGTGCCAGCTCACCGCAGACTGTATCCTACGAGCAGTACTTC. Its translation: CASSPQTVSYEQYF. Variable domain in full (rest from reference TRBV18 and TRBJ2-7): NAGVMQNPRHLVRRRGQEARLRCSPMKGHSHVYWYRQLPEEGLKFMVYLQKENIIDESGMPKERFSAEFPKEGPSILRIQQVVRGDSAAYFCASSPQTVSYEQYFGPGTRLTVT.

This clone has ten or more counts. The rearrangement uses TRBV7-9 and TRBJ2-7; TRBD1 agrees at 7 bases. Trimming removed 5 bases from V and 2 bases from J; junction bases left unmatched: 9. This CDR3 has 15 residues. Germline lookup yields CDR1 SEHNR and CDR2 FQNEAQ (reference sequence). CDR3 protein: CASSEIGTDAYEQYF. The CDR3 nucleotides are TGTGCCAGCAGCGAGATCGGGACAGACGCCTACGAGCAGTACTTC.

The chain links TRBV3-1 (or the pseudogene TRBV3-2) to TRBJ2-5; 8 bases agree with TRBD1. The length of the CDR3 is 15 residues. Germline V gene data show CDR1 as LGHDT and CDR2 as YNNKEL (reference sequence). After removal of 2 bases from V and 3 bases from J, the junction contained 5 bases not matched to a gene. The CDR3 DNA reads TGTGCCAGCAGCCAACGGGACAGGAGGGAAGAGACCCAGTACTTC. Residues: CASSQRDRREETQYF.

V usage is TRBV6-5 and J usage is TRBJ1-1, with no clear D. CDR1 is MNHEY, CDR2 SVGAGI, per germline. The CDR3 runs to 15 residues. Trimming took off 6 bases at V and 5 bases at J, with 19 bases between the two ends. The CDR3 nucleotides read TGTGCCAGCAGCACCACGACGGCGGAAGGTACTGAAGCTTTCTTT. This sequence encodes CASSTTTAEGTEAFF.

CDR3 region: CASSHPLGNTEAFF. The DNA of the CDR3 is TGTGCCAGCAGCCACCCACTCGGGAACACTGAAGCTTTCTTT. The rearrangement joins TRBV7-9 to TRBJ1-1, with unresolved D. With 5 bases removed from V and 1 base from J, the gap between germline ends came to 11 bases. Germline loops: CDR1 SEHNR, CDR2 FQNEAQ (reference sequence). There are 14 residues in the CDR3. The full variable domain, in which reference TRBV7-9 and TRBJ1-1 provide the parts outside the CDR3, is DTGVSQNPRHKITKRGQNVTFRCDPISEHNRLYWYRQTLGQGPEFLTYFQNEAQLEKSRLLSDRFSAERPKGSFSTLEIQRTEQGDSAMYLCASSHPLGNTEAFFGQGTRLTVV.

The rearrangement uses TRBV12-3 or TRBV12-4 and TRBJ1-6; no reliable D call. The CDR3 has 13 residues. Trimming left V 6 bases short and J 6 bases short, with 9 bases between. This chain's CDR3 is CASRMASNSPLHF. The CDR3 DNA reads as TGTGCCAGCAGGATGGCCTCTAATTCACCCCTCCACTTT.

The V and J genes are TRBV30 and TRBJ1-2; D may be TRBD1 (5 bases). The length of the CDR3 is 14 residues. With 5 bases removed from V and 4 bases from J, the gap between germline ends came to 17 bases. CDR1 is GTSNPN, CDR2 SVGIG, per germline (reference sequence). The CDR3 DNA reads as TGTGCCTGGGTGGCTGGGGGGGGTAGCTATGGCTACACCTTC. As protein: CAWVAGGGSYGYTF.

The chain is built from TRBV18 and TRBJ2-5; tentative D call: TRBD1 (6 bases). The CDR3 covers 14 residues. Trimming cost V 4 bases and J 2 bases, with 11 bases left between them. Looked up from germline, CDR1 is KGHSH and CDR2 is LQKENI. The CDR3 DNA reads as TGTGCCAGCTCACAACCGCAGGGGCAAGAGACCCAGTACTTC. Its translation is CASSQPQGQETQYF.

The rearrangement joins TRBV2 to TRBJ2-2; TRBD2 matches at 9 bases. Per the germline V gene, CDR1 is SNHLY and CDR2 is FYNNEI. The CDR3 has 17 residues. The V and J ends lost 3 bases and 2 bases, in that order; junction bases with no gene match: 7. The DNA of the CDR3 is TGTGCCAGCAGTGATGTTAGCGGGGGCCCAAACACCGGGGAGCTGTTTTTT. Amino acids: CASSDVSGGPNTGELFF.

V usage is TRBV7-9 and J usage is TRBJ1-2; D remains unclear. The CDR3 has 16 amino acids. Germline V gene lookup returns CDR1 SEHNR and CDR2 FQNEAQ (reference sequence). The V end lost 2 bases, the J end lost 0 bases, and 13 bases lay between the germline ends. For the CDR3, the DNA is TGTGCCAGCAGCTTATGGTCCGCGGTATCTAACTATGGCTACACCTTC. Translation: CASSLWSAVSNYGYTF.

This clone has only a few counts. The rearrangement links TRBV27 to TRBJ2-7; D may be TRBD1 (6 bases). The CDR3 has 14 amino acids. The germline V gene encodes CDR1 MNHEY and CDR2 SMNVEV (reference sequence). Trimming pared 0 bases from V and 3 bases from J, leaving 9 bases between. For the CDR3, the DNA is TGTGCCAGCAGTTTATCCACAGGGTTCTACGAGCAGTACTTC. It translates to CASSLSTGFYEQYF.

The gene calls are TRBV7-2 and TRBJ1-1, with a possible D match to TRBD1 (5 bases). Per germline, CDR1 SGHTA and CDR2 FQGNSA. The CDR3 is 13 amino acids. Trimming pared 0 bases from V and 4 bases from J, leaving 6 bases between. CDR3 in amino acids: CASSLARATEAFF. The CDR3 DNA reads as TGTGCCAGCAGCTTAGCCAGGGCCACTGAAGCTTTCTTT.

This clone was picked up one time. This chain joins TRBV15 and TRBJ2-5, with TRBD1 matching over 10 bases. This CDR3 is 16 amino acids long. CDR1 is LNHNV, CDR2 YYDKDF, per germline (reference sequence). The V and J ends lost 6 bases and 4 bases, in that order; junction bases with no gene match: 11. The CDR3 protein is CATSQTGTGAAETQYF. The CDR3 DNA reads TGTGCCACCAGTCAGACCGGGACAGGGGCGGCAGAGACCCAGTACTTC.

The chain links TRBV2 to TRBJ2-1, with 8 bases lining up with TRBD2. V shed 3 bases and J 3 bases; nucleotides not matched to a gene: 4. CDR1 and CDR2 (germline): SNHLY, FYNNEI. CDR3 length: 15 amino acids. The CDR3 here is CASSEDGGVYNEQFF. The CDR3 DNA sequence: TGTGCCAGCAGTGAGGACGGGGGGGTCTACAATGAGCAGTTCTTC.

The chain employs TRBV2 and TRBJ2-5; 12 bases match TRBD1. V trimming: 10 bases; J trimming: 5 bases; junction bases outside the gene matches: 5. Germline assignment: CDR1 SNHLY and CDR2 FYNNEI. The CDR3 covers 13 residues. For the CDR3, the DNA is TGTGCCACCGGGACAGGGGGCCGGGAGACCCAGTACTTC. Translated, it gives CATGTGGRETQYF.

The chain joins TRBV5-4 to TRBJ2-7; a possible D gene is TRBD1 (6 bases). The CDR3 extends over 15 amino acids. CDR1 is SGHNT, CDR2 YYREEE, per germline (reference sequence). Deletions cut 0 bases from V and 0 bases from J, with 10 bases between. The CDR3 sequence is CASSLVRGPSYEQYF. DNA of the CDR3: TGTGCCAGCAGCTTGGTCAGGGGCCCCTCCTACGAGCAGTACTTC.

This clone has a single count. J is TRBJ1-5 and V is TRBV19, with D possibly matching TRBD1 (5 bases). The length of the CDR3 is 15 residues. Trimming took off 1 base at V and 4 bases at J, with 11 bases between the two ends. Germline V CDR1 and CDR2: LNHDA, SQIVND (reference sequence). DNA of the CDR3: TGTGCCAGTAGTATAGGCGGGACGGGTAATCAGCCCCAGCATTTT. It encodes CASSIGGTGNQPQHF.

This rearrangement joins TRBV18 to TRBJ2-3; 8 bases align to TRBD1. This CDR3 has 15 residues. V lost 0 bases to trimming and J lost 1 base; unmatched junction nucleotides: 0. CDR1 is KGHSH and CDR2 is LQKENI in the germline V gene. The CDR3 sequence: CASSPPGQGTDTQYF. The DNA of the CDR3 is TGTGCCAGCTCACCACCGGGACAGGGCACAGATACGCAGTATTTT.

This sequence joins TRBV5-1 and TRBJ2-3; 9 nucleotides agree with TRBD2. This CDR3 is 14 amino acids long. In germline, CDR1 is SGHRS, CDR2 YFSETQ. V shed 6 bases and J 4 bases; nucleotides not matched to a gene: 6. CDR3 loop: CASIPAGGSDTQYF. The CDR3 coding sequence is TGCGCCAGCATCCCAGCGGGGGGCTCAGATACGCAGTATTTT.

The V and J genes are TRBV5-1 and TRBJ1-4; no reliable D call. Germline lookup yields CDR1 SGHRS and CDR2 YFSETQ. The CDR3 length is 15 residues. V lost 1 base, J lost 5 bases, and 12 bases lay in between. CDR3 sequence reads: CASSLSGNSNEKLFF. The CDR3 DNA reads TGCGCCAGCAGCTTGTCGGGTAACTCGAATGAAAAACTGTTTTTT.

This sequence joins TRBV29-1 and TRBJ2-6; perhaps TRBD1 as D (6 bases). The germline V gene encodes CDR1 SQVTM and CDR2 ANQGSEA. The CDR3 has 16 amino acids. Deletions cut 4 bases from V and 0 bases from J, with 13 bases between. CDR3 sequence reads: CSVGTASSSGANVLTF. CDR3 DNA sequence: TGCAGCGTTGGGACAGCTTCTAGCTCTGGGGCCAACGTCCTGACTTTC. The whole variable domain, remainder taken from reference TRBV29-1 and TRBJ2-6, is SAVISQKPSRDICQRGTSLTIQCQVDSQVTMMFWYRQQPGQSLTLIATANQGSEATYESGFVIDKFPISRPNLTFSTLTVSNMSPEDSSIYLCSVGTASSSGANVLTFGAGSRLTVL.

The V and J genes are TRBV28 and TRBJ2-3, with TRBD2 as a possible D gene (6 bases). V was pared by 8 bases and J by 2 bases, with 17 bases between. The CDR3 length is 15 residues. The germline V gene encodes CDR1 MDHEN and CDR2 SYDVKM. CDR3 DNA: TGTGCCAGCCGGGGTGGGACTGGGTACACAGATACGCAGTATTTT. The encoded protein is CASRGGTGYTDTQYF.

The gene calls are TRBV11-3 and TRBJ2-2, with TRBD1 matching 7 bases. The CDR3 contains 14 residues. V lost 5 bases to trimming and J lost 8 bases; unmatched junction nucleotides: 8. Germline V gene data show CDR1 as SGHNT and CDR2 as YENEEA. CDR3 bases: TGTGCCAGCAGCGTGACAGGGCCCCAAGGGGAGCTGTTTTTT. This sequence encodes CASSVTGPQGELFF.

The CDR3 sequence is CAIMAQGNTEAFF. The DNA of the CDR3 is TGTGCCATCATGGCTCAGGGGAACACTGAAGCTTTCTTT. The genes are TRBV10-3 and TRBJ1-1, with TRBD1 as a possible D gene (5 bases). From germline, CDR1 is ENHRY and CDR2 SYGVKD. The CDR3 covers 13 residues. V shed 7 bases and J shed 1 base, with 10 bases lying between them.

This chain connects TRBV28 to TRBJ1-2; D gene unclear. The CDR3 is 13 residues long. CDR1 MDHEN and CDR2 SYDVKM come from the germline V gene. Between the trimmed V and J ends, which lost 5 bases and 3 bases, there was a span of 10 bases. The CDR3 DNA is TGTGCCAGCAGTCAGGCCGACGACTATGGCTACACCTTC. Translation: CASSQADDYGYTF.

The chain uses TRBV2 and TRBJ1-2; D is undetermined. Germline V gene lookup returns CDR1 SNHLY and CDR2 FYNNEI. The CDR3 is made up of 12 amino acids. The V and J ends lost 7 bases and 6 bases respectively, with 12 bases between them. DNA for the CDR3: TGTGCCAGCACCCGGGAGCAGGATGGCTACACCTTC. Protein sequence: CASTREQDGYTF.

This clone appeared a few times. The chain recombines TRBV11-2 with TRBJ2-1, with D hard to call. Trimming took off 1 base at V and 2 bases at J, with 6 bases between the two ends. The CDR3 runs to 14 residues. CDR1 SGHAT and CDR2 FQNNGV come from the germline V gene. The CDR3 DNA follows: TGTGCCAGCAGCTTAGGGTCGGCCTACAATGAGCAGTTCTTC. Translated, it gives CASSLGSAYNEQFF.